Each of the 18 T cell receptor beta chains below was sequenced from the same sample in a study of blood T cell repertoires in COVID-19. Clones were sequenced by immunoSEQ multiplex PCR, and TCRdb holds only the in-frame ones, with some missing. The sample lists some 140,000 clones, approximately 86% occurring once. Sequenced sample: peripheral blood. The receptors stem from a woman in her forties or fifties who had recovered from COVID-19.

The chain joins TRBV5-8 to TRBJ2-7; 7 nucleotides line up with TRBD1. This CDR3 is built from 15 residues. Germline CDR1 reads SGHTS; CDR2 reads YDEGEE. V was clipped by 4 bases and J by 3 bases; unmatched bases: 10. The CDR3 bases are TGTGCCAGCAGCACTACCGGGACAGCTTTCTACGAGCAGTACTTC. Translating gives CASSTTGTAFYEQYF.

The genes are TRBV19 and TRBJ2-5; a possible D gene is TRBD2 (6 bases). CDR3 size: 16 residues. Germline-derived CDR1 and CDR2 are LNHDA and SQIVND (reference sequence). V was clipped by 4 bases and J by 1 base, with 16 bases between them. Here the CDR3 reads CASSSPGVGVQETQYF. DNA of the CDR3: TGTGCCAGTAGTAGCCCGGGGGTTGGGGTCCAAGAGACCCAGTACTTC.

The rearrangement uses TRBV7-2 and TRBJ1-6, with D maybe TRBD1 (5 bases). Trimming took off 4 bases at V and 8 bases at J, with 18 bases between the two ends. Per the germline V gene, CDR1 is SGHTA and CDR2 is FQGNSA. The CDR3 has 16 residues. The CDR3, as DNA: TGTGCCAGCAGCTGGACGACAGCGGGAAAAGATTCACCCCTCCACTTT. Translation gives CASSWTTAGKDSPLHF.

V usage is TRBV19 and J usage is TRBJ2-2; 8 nucleotides line up with TRBD2. The CDR3 covers 15 residues. Germline CDR1 is LNHDA and CDR2 is SQIVND (reference sequence). Trimming at V came to 5 bases and at J to 1 base, leaving 3 bases not matched to a gene. DNA of the CDR3: TGTGCCAGTAGTTCCAGCGGGGGGAACACCGGGGAGCTGTTTTTT. Protein sequence: CASSSSGGNTGELFF.

This clone turned up a few times. The rearrangement joins TRBV5-4 to TRBJ2-3; TRBD2 aligns across 14 bases. J lost 5 bases, V lost 4 bases, and 9 bases had no gene match. Germline V gene sequence: CDR1 SGHNT, CDR2 YYREEE (reference sequence). This CDR3 has 17 amino acids. The CDR3 sequence is CASSPGLAGGLGDTQYF. CDR3 nucleotide sequence: TGTGCCAGCAGCCCCGGACTAGCGGGGGGCCTAGGAGATACGCAGTATTTT.

This clone has just a few counts. This rearrangement joins TRBV7-9 to TRBJ2-2, with a possible D match to TRBD2 (5 bases). Per germline, CDR1 SEHNR and CDR2 FQNEAQ (reference sequence). This CDR3 region has 15 residues. Trimming shortened V by 5 bases and J by 6 bases, and 16 bases separated the two germline ends. The DNA for the CDR3 is TGTGCCAGCAGCCCGAATGGGCTAGCCTCCGGGGAGCTGTTTTTT. Its translation: CASSPNGLASGELFF.

This clone has a single count. The chain links TRBV2 to TRBJ1-4, with D possibly TRBD1 on 5 matching bases. Germline CDR1 and CDR2: SNHLY and FYNNEI. This CDR3 contains 14 residues. Trimming cost V 6 bases and J 0 bases, with 8 bases left between them. CDR3 residues: CASSLTATNEKLFF. The CDR3 bases are TGTGCCAGCAGCCTGACAGCAACTAATGAAAAACTGTTTTTT.

The chain employs TRBV6-5 and TRBJ1-1; TRBD1 matches at 10 bases. V gave up 6 bases and J gave up 7 bases; unmatched junction bases: 11. The length of the CDR3 is 15 residues. Germline V gives CDR1 MNHEY, CDR2 SVGAGI. The CDR3 DNA reads as TGTGCCAGCAGCCTCGGACAGGGGGTGATTTATGAAGCTTTCTTT. Translating it yields CASSLGQGVIYEAFF.

The chain combines TRBV12-3 or TRBV12-4 with TRBJ2-7; D is undetermined. Between the trimmed V and J ends, which lost 4 bases and 4 bases, there was a span of 11 bases. This CDR3 contains 13 residues. CDR3 DNA: TGTGCCAGCAGTTCTACGGGTCATTACGAGCAGTACTTC. As protein: CASSSTGHYEQYF.

The chain links TRBV15 to TRBJ1-2; D is ambiguous. Deletions cut 3 bases from V and 5 bases from J, with 7 bases between. Per germline, CDR1 LNHNV and CDR2 YYDKDF (reference sequence). CDR3 size: 12 residues. CDR3 bases: TGTGCCACCAGCAGCCAGAGGTATGGCTACACCTTC. Translating gives CATSSQRYGYTF. Complete variable domain (other parts from reference TRBV15 and TRBJ1-2): DAMVIQNPRYQVTQFGKPVTLSCSQTLNHNVMYWYQQKSSQAPKLLFHYYDKDFNNEADTPDNFQSRRPNTSFCFLDIRSPGLGDTAMYLCATSSQRYGYTFGSGTRLTVV.

This sequence joins TRBV30 and TRBJ1-1; 9 nucleotides align to TRBD1. The V gene's germline CDR1 is GTSNPN and CDR2 SVGIG (reference sequence). The CDR3 totals 16 residues. Trimming cost V 4 bases and J 1 base; bases outside gene matches: 10. The CDR3: CAWTNRDRARNTEAFF. The DNA for the CDR3 is TGTGCCTGGACGAACCGGGACAGGGCACGGAACACTGAAGCTTTCTTT.

J is TRBJ2-7 and V is TRBV5-4; 10 bases fit TRBD2. The J segment lost 0 bases and the V segment lost 3 bases, leaving 9 bases of the junction unmatched. The CDR3 sequence is 17 residues long. In germline, CDR1 is SGHNT, CDR2 YYREEE (reference sequence). The CDR3 DNA reads as TGTGCCAGCAGCTCAATTTCCGGACTAGCGGACTCCTACGAGCAGTACTTC. It translates to CASSSISGLADSYEQYF.

This clone was detected only a few times. The rearrangement joins TRBV2 to TRBJ1-1; D is unclear. The CDR3 has 14 amino acids. Trimming took off 5 bases at V and 1 base at J, with 11 bases between the two ends. Germline CDR1 SNHLY, CDR2 FYNNEI. DNA of the CDR3: TGTGCCAGCAGTCAGCAAGCAGGGAACACTGAAGCTTTCTTT. It is translated as CASSQQAGNTEAFF.

The chain is built from TRBV6-5 and TRBJ1-2, with TRBD1 identical over 7 bases. CDR1 is MNHEY and CDR2 is SVGAGI in the germline V gene. The V gene end was trimmed by 2 bases and the J gene end by 6 bases; junction bases not matched to a gene: 9. The CDR3 is 15 residues long. CDR3 amino acids: CASSYNRQGRNGYTF. The DNA of the CDR3 is TGTGCCAGCAGTTACAACAGACAGGGAAGAAATGGCTACACCTTC.

The CDR3 region is CASSPGQAGTYEQYF. CDR3 nucleotides: TGTGCCAGCTCCCCCGGACAAGCGGGGACCTACGAGCAGTACTTC. V is TRBV7-3 and J is TRBJ2-7, with 7 bases identical to TRBD2. Germline CDR1 SGHTA, CDR2 FQGTGA. Trimming at V came to 8 bases and at J to 2 bases, leaving 12 bases not matched to a gene. The CDR3 length is 15 residues. Full variable domain (missing parts from reference TRBV7-3 and TRBJ2-7): GAGVSQTPSNKVTEKGKYVELRCDPISGHTALYWYRQSLGQGPEFLIYFQGTGAADDSGLPNDRFFAVRPEGSVSTLKIQRTERGDSAVYLCASSPGQAGTYEQYFGPGTRLTVT.

The gene calls are TRBV30 and TRBJ2-7; D might be TRBD1 (6 bases). V lost 2 bases, J lost 2 bases, and 19 bases lay in between. Germline assignment: CDR1 GTSNPN and CDR2 SVGIG (reference sequence). The CDR3 consists of 16 residues. The CDR3 DNA follows: TGTGCCTGGAGTCCTAGGCAGGGGACCCAAGCCTACGAGCAGTACTTC. Residues: CAWSPRQGTQAYEQYF.

This clone has just one count. The chain links TRBV7-9 to TRBJ1-5; possible D gene TRBD1, 6 bases. CDR1 is SEHNR and CDR2 is FQNEAQ in the germline V gene (reference sequence). The length of the CDR3 is 14 residues. V was cut by 5 bases and J by 4 bases, with 12 bases left in between. In DNA, the CDR3 is TGTGCCAGCAGCCTAAACACAGGGAATCAGCCCCAGCATTTT. Its protein is CASSLNTGNQPQHF.

The chain is built from TRBV2 and TRBJ1-1; 10 bases are a match to TRBD1. The CDR3 has 17 residues. Trimming took 2 bases from V and 7 from J; bases not matched to a gene: 13. Germline lookup yields CDR1 SNHLY and CDR2 FYNNEI. The CDR3 spells CASSETGTGAPTGEAFF. Written as DNA, the CDR3 is TGTGCCAGCAGTGAAACGGGGACAGGGGCACCTACTGGTGAAGCTTTCTTT. Supplemented by reference TRBV2 and TRBJ1-1, the full variable domain reads EPEVTQTPSHQVTQMGQEVILRCVPISNHLYFYWYRQILGQKVEFLVSFYNNEISEKSEIFDDQFSVERPDGSNFTLKIRSTKLEDSAMYFCASSETGTGAPTGEAFFGQGTRLTVV.